Below are 24 T cell receptor beta chains sequenced from a single sample in a study of shared clonotypes between healthy human individuals. TCRdb keeps only in-frame clones here, not all; method: immunoSEQ multiplex PCR. The sample comprises 550,000 to 800,000 clones, 90% of which are singletons, and 34% rests with the top ten. The specimen was memory CD8+ T cells from PBMCs. The subset denotes: CD45RO+ cells pooled with CCR7-negative TemRA cells. Every receptor here comes from a man between 18 and 29 years old in good health. Some clones in this sample may be carry-over from other donors' samples.

The chain joins TRBV6-1 to TRBJ1-5; the match to TRBD1 covers 8 bases. Per germline, CDR1 MNHNS and CDR2 SASEGT. The CDR3 totals 15 residues. V shed 5 bases, J shed 4 bases, and the junction held 7 bases outside the gene matches. As DNA, the CDR3 is TGTGCCAGCAGTCGACAGGGGAGGTGGAATCAGCCCCAGCATTTT. It specifies CASSRQGRWNQPQHF.

V is TRBV9 and J is TRBJ2-3; perhaps TRBD2 as D (6 bases). The germline CDR1 and CDR2 sequences are SGDLS and YYNGEE. The length of the CDR3 is 15 residues. Trimming left V 2 bases short and J 2 bases short, with 12 bases between. In nucleotides, the CDR3 is TGTGCCAGCAGCGTGCTCCGGGGGTCCACAGATACGCAGTATTTT. Protein sequence: CASSVLRGSTDTQYF.

The CDR3 spells CASSGSARPLETQYF. Written as DNA, the CDR3 is TGTGCCAGCAGTGGCAGCGCCCGGCCATTAGAGACCCAGTACTTC. The chain is built from TRBV6-1 and TRBJ2-5; D unresolved. The V end was cut by 4 bases, the J end by 4 bases, with 16 bases between. The CDR3 runs to 15 residues. Germline V lookup: CDR1 MNHNS, CDR2 SASEGT.

This chain links TRBV7-2 with TRBJ2-7, with D perhaps matching TRBD1 (6 bases). The CDR3 contains 17 residues. Germline CDR1 SGHTA, CDR2 FQGNSA. Trimming shortened V by 0 bases and J by 3 bases, and 18 bases separated the two germline ends. Here the CDR3 DNA reads TGTGCCAGCAGCTTAGCGGTATTGGGGGCTGGTGGCTACGAGCAGTACTTC. It is translated as CASSLAVLGAGGYEQYF.

This clone was observed a few times. The chain has TRBV6-1 and TRBJ1-1; no clear D. The germline V gene encodes CDR1 MNHNS and CDR2 SASEGT. The length of the CDR3 is 11 residues. Deletions cut 6 bases from V and 11 bases from J, with 13 bases between. CDR3 coding DNA: TGTGCCAGCAGCGTAATGGACTCGGCTTTCTTT. Protein: CASSVMDSAFF.

V gene TRBV30 combines with J gene TRBJ1-4, with TRBD1 identical over 7 bases. J was trimmed by 7 bases and V by 0 bases; bases with no gene match: 8. Germline-derived CDR1 and CDR2 are GTSNPN and SVGIG (reference sequence). This CDR3 comprises 15 residues. The CDR3 DNA follows: TGTGCCTGGAGTGTAGGCCCCCCAGGGGGTGAAAAACTGTTTTTT. It translates to CAWSVGPPGGEKLFF.

V and J are TRBV14 and TRBJ1-2; 8 bases are a match to TRBD1. This CDR3 region has 15 residues. Germline CDR1 reads SGHDN; CDR2 reads FVKESK. V dropped 3 bases and J dropped 2; count of bases not matched to a gene: 5. The chain's CDR3 is CASSQMTGANYGYTF. CDR3 nucleotides: TGTGCCAGCAGCCAGATGACAGGGGCGAACTATGGCTACACCTTC.

V and J are TRBV5-1 and TRBJ2-7; the D gene is possibly TRBD2 (6 bases). Germline CDR1 SGHRS, CDR2 YFSETQ. The ends were cut back, 4 bases at V and 3 bases at J, with 17 bases in the middle. This CDR3 is 15 amino acids long. The CDR3 loop is CASSPGRSGFYEQYF. DNA for the CDR3: TGCGCCAGCAGCCCGGGGAGGAGCGGCTTCTACGAGCAGTACTTC.

The chain has TRBV10-3 and TRBJ1-5, with 7 bases fitting TRBD1. From germline, CDR1 is ENHRY and CDR2 SYGVKD. The V and J ends lost 3 bases and 6 bases, in that order; junction bases with no gene match: 5. CDR3 size: 14 residues. The chain's CDR3 is CAISEGTVSQPQHF. CDR3 sequence (DNA): TGTGCCATCAGTGAAGGGACAGTTAGTCAGCCCCAGCATTTT.

The chain uses TRBV6-5 and TRBJ1-1; D ambiguous. This CDR3 has 14 residues. Germline assignment: CDR1 MNHEY and CDR2 SVGAGI. V lost 1 base, J lost 3 bases, and 9 bases lay in between. The CDR3 DNA reads TGTGCCAGCAGTTACTACCGGGAGGACACTGAAGCTTTCTTT. This translates into CASSYYREDTEAFF.

This clone was detected once. The chain couples TRBV7-2 to TRBJ2-1; 10 bases agree with TRBD2. V was clipped by 5 bases and J by 4 bases; unmatched bases: 11. The CDR3 extends over 17 amino acids. CDR1 is SGHTA, CDR2 FQGNSA, per germline. CDR3 sequence reads: CASSLRRGLAEYNEQFF. The CDR3 region has the DNA TGTGCCAGCAGCCTCCGCCGCGGACTAGCGGAGTACAATGAGCAGTTCTTC. Based on the CDR3 plus reference TRBV7-2 and TRBJ2-1, the full variable domain is GAGVSQSPSNKVTEKGKDVELRCDPISGHTALYWYRQSLGQGLEFLIYFQGNSAPDKSGLPSDRFSAERTGGSVSTLTIQRTQQEDSAVYLCASSLRRGLAEYNEQFFGPGTRLTVL.

V gene TRBV10-1 combines with J gene TRBJ2-7; the D is unclear. This CDR3 region has 11 residues. Trimming shortened V by 10 bases and J by 2 bases, and 9 bases separated the two germline ends. Per the germline V gene, CDR1 is WNHNN and CDR2 is SYGVQD (reference sequence). The CDR3 spells CATSGPYEQYF. The CDR3 coding sequence is TGCGCCACCTCGGGCCCCTACGAGCAGTACTTC.

The gene calls are TRBV5-1 and TRBJ2-2, with 8 nucleotides matching TRBD1. The CDR3 length is 16 residues. With V trimmed by 5 bases and J by 5 bases, 11 bases remained unmatched. The germline V gene has CDR1 SGHRS and CDR2 YFSETQ. CDR3 amino acids: CASRDARTGNTGELFF. CDR3 nucleotides: TGCGCCAGCAGGGACGCGCGGACAGGGAATACCGGGGAGCTGTTTTTT.

The CDR3 loop is CASSPPGTAYEQYF. The CDR3 bases are TGTGCCAGCAGCCCCCCTGGGACAGCCTACGAGCAGTACTTC. The V gene is TRBV7-9, the J gene TRBJ2-7, with 7 bases that match TRBD1. CDR3 size: 14 residues. With 5 bases clipped from V and 2 bases from J, the junction kept 6 bases outside the gene matches. Germline assignment: CDR1 SEHNR and CDR2 FQNEAQ (reference sequence).

The rearrangement uses TRBV7-3 and TRBJ1-1; TRBD1 matches at 7 bases. With 5 bases clipped from V and 0 bases from J, the junction kept 0 bases outside the gene matches. The germline V gene encodes CDR1 SGHTA and CDR2 FQGTGA. CDR3 length: 13 amino acids. The CDR3 DNA reads as TGTGCCAGCAGCGGGACAGTGAACACTGAAGCTTTCTTT. Amino acids: CASSGTVNTEAFF.

The CDR3 sequence is CASSPRDRRNYGYTF. In DNA form, the CDR3 reads TGTGCCAGCAGCCCCCGGGACAGGAGGAACTATGGCTACACCTTC. The chain recombines TRBV7-8 with TRBJ1-2, with 8 bases lining up with TRBD1. V dropped 5 bases and J dropped 2; count of bases not matched to a gene: 7. The CDR3 length is 15 residues. The germline gives CDR1 SGHVS, CDR2 FQNEAQ.

The chain has TRBV14 and TRBJ2-1; TRBD2 matches at 9 bases. This CDR3 has 19 amino acids. Germline V gives CDR1 SGHDN, CDR2 FVKESK. Germline trimming cut 1 base from V and 2 bases from J; bases unmatched to any gene: 12. The CDR3, as DNA: TGTGCCAGCAGCCAAGGGGGTAGCGGGAGTGTTTGGGCCTACAATGAGCAGTTCTTC. Its protein is CASSQGGSGSVWAYNEQFF.

Here the CDR3 reads CASSPRGVSSYEQYF. The CDR3 DNA is TGTGCCAGCAGTCCCCGGGGAGTCTCGTCCTACGAGCAGTACTTC. J is TRBJ2-7 and V is TRBV27; possible D gene TRBD2, 5 bases. This CDR3 is built from 15 residues. Per the germline V gene, CDR1 is MNHEY and CDR2 is SMNVEV (reference sequence). V lost 5 bases to trimming and J lost 1 base, with 15 bases between them.

This rearrangement joins TRBV7-6 to TRBJ2-1, with TRBD2 matching 8 bases. V lost 0 bases and J lost 15; bases outside the gene matches: 13. Germline values: CDR1 SGHVS, CDR2 FNYEAQ. The CDR3 sequence is 15 residues long. CDR3 sequence reads: CASSLAIAGGPLPFF. CDR3 bases: TGTGCCAGCAGCTTAGCTATCGCGGGAGGCCCCTTGCCGTTCTTC.

V usage is TRBV5-5 and J usage is TRBJ1-2; no clear D gene. This CDR3 is built from 12 residues. Germline CDR1 reads SGHKS; CDR2 reads YYEKEE (reference sequence). The V and J ends lost 7 bases and 8 bases respectively, with 15 bases between them. CDR3 residues: CASPTTGSGYTF. The CDR3 nucleotides read TGTGCCAGCCCTACGACCGGATCGGGCTACACCTTC.

V is TRBV10-2 and J is TRBJ1-2; D remains ambiguous. V shed 2 bases and J shed 7 bases, with 11 bases lying between them. CDR1 and CDR2 from the germline V gene are WSHSY and SAAADI. This CDR3 has 13 residues. The DNA of the CDR3 is TGCGCCAGCAGTGAGGGTGCCGCGGGTGGCTACACCTTC. Translation: CASSEGAAGGYTF.

This clone was observed once. This chain connects TRBV12-5 to TRBJ2-5, with 12 bases matching TRBD1. This CDR3 is built from 15 residues. V lost 1 base and J lost 7; bases outside the gene matches: 4. The germline gives CDR1 LGHNT, CDR2 FRNRAP. This chain's CDR3 is CASGLGDRGLVTQYF. The CDR3 DNA follows: TGTGCTAGTGGTTTGGGGGACAGGGGGCTTGTGACCCAGTACTTC.

This clone was seen at least ten times. The same CDR3 can be traced to other DNA sequences in this sample. J is TRBJ2-3 and V is TRBV2; TRBD1 matches 7 bases. Germline V CDR1 and CDR2: SNHLY, FYNNEI. J was trimmed by 0 bases and V by 6 bases; bases with no gene match: 6. This CDR3 is built from 15 residues. The CDR3 here is CASSAGTASTDTQYF. CDR3 nucleotide sequence: TGTGCCAGCAGCGCTGGGACAGCTAGCACAGATACGCAGTATTTT.

This clone has just a few counts. The chain uses TRBV7-9 and TRBJ2-3; TRBD2 aligns across 12 bases. From germline, CDR1 is SEHNR and CDR2 FQNEAQ (reference sequence). The CDR3 has 19 amino acids. V lost 2 bases to trimming and J lost 0 bases; unmatched junction nucleotides: 9. The CDR3 sequence is CASSLTGLAGTTSTDTQYF. CDR3 DNA sequence: TGTGCCAGCAGCTTAACTGGACTAGCGGGAACGACTAGCACAGATACGCAGTATTTT.